The T cell receptor (beta chain) described here comes from a study of neurological immune-mediated disorders. General observations from the study: Association with the multiple sclerosis repertoire cluster was not found for any clinical or MRI feature. Levels of TCR clonal expansion peaked in HTLV-1-associated myelopathy and reached their lowest in multiple sclerosis, under those of healthy controls.

The germline gives CDR1 MGHRA, CDR2 YSYEKL. Trimming took off 1 base at V and 9 bases at J, with 16 bases between the two ends. The CDR3 has 16 amino acids. TCRdb reprocessed the 5' RACE reads with MiXCR, giving one entry per CDR3 protein. Among 50,000 or so distinct CDR3 sequences listed, 3% to 4% were seen once. This clonotype was counted ten times or more. Antigen unknown. The starting material, 2 million PBMCs stored at -80 C, gave rise to the unsorted libraries. The material sequenced was PBMCs. The rearrangement joins TRBV4-1 to TRBJ1-6, with D unresolved. The receptor's source is a woman aged 60-75 years with multiple sclerosis. CDR3 sequence: CASSQVWSEVGSPLHF. CDR3 sequence (DNA): TGCGCCAGCAGCCAAGTCTGGTCGGAGGTTGGTTCACCCCTCCACTTT.